These 2 T cell receptor beta chains came from one sample sequenced in a study of T cells in Graves' hyperthyroidism and ophthalmopathy. TCR beta CDR3 region amplification was performed from RNA transcripts. The HTBI set primed first-round TCR CDR3 RT-PCR. MiXCR, applied by TCRdb to the multiplex PCR reads, yields one record per CDR3 protein. The data show roughly 420,000 distinct CDR3 sequences, about 13% seen once. The material sequenced was blood. The source is a woman aged 18-29 years with Graves' hyperthyroidism.

Ten or more counts support this clonotype. The J gene is TRBJ1-4, the V gene TRBV6-1, with 7 bases fitting TRBD1. The CDR3 runs to 16 residues. The V gene end was trimmed by 6 bases and the J gene end by 0 bases; junction bases not matched to a gene: 7. Germline loops: CDR1 MNHNS, CDR2 SASEGT. CDR3 coding DNA: TGTGCCAGCAGCTCTCGCCAGGGGGCAACTAATGAAAAACTGTTTTTT. This sequence encodes CASSSRQGATNEKLFF.

There are a few counts of this clonotype. A much more abundant neighbour one base away suggests this may be a read error. No conserved phenylalanine or tryptophan ends this CDR3, so it is likely a read error. The J gene is TRBJ1-1, the V gene TRBV20-1; a weak D match, TRBD1 (6 bases). The CDR3 totals 13 residues. Germline assignment: CDR1 DFQATT and CDR2 SNEGSKA (reference sequence). V lost 4 bases to trimming and J lost 3 bases, with 12 bases between them. The CDR3 coding sequence is TGCAGTGCTAAGACAGGCCTGGACACTGAAGCTTTCCTT. Translated, it gives CSAKTGLDTEAFL.